This is a list of T cell receptor beta chains from one sample in a study of spatial heterogeneity in lung cancer. MiXCR was run by TCRdb on the 5' RACE reads, yielding one entry per CDR3 protein. This table has 45,000 to 55,000 distinct CDR3 sequences, approximately 12% appearing once. The source was PBMCs, collected at follow-up. The receptors stem from a male donor with early-stage non-small cell lung cancer. Each CDR3 is given with its conserved first and last residue. A D gene is named only where the DNA matches it firmly. Clone size is stated in some rows and not others, as once, few, many or a class when expanded.

CDR3 length,J gene,clone size,V gene,D gene,CDR3 DNA,CDR3 protein
14,TRBJ1-1,many,TRBV5-1,-,TGCGCCAGCAGCTTGGAACCGTCGAACACTGAAGCTTTCTTT,CASSLEPSNTEAFF
16,TRBJ2-1,-,TRBV19,-,TGTGCCAGTAGTGTATCCCGGAGGAGCTCCTACAATGAGCAGTTCTTC,CASSVSRRSSYNEQFF
16,TRBJ2-2,many,TRBV14,-,TGTGCCAGCAGCCTCCAACTAGGTGGATCCGCCGGGGAGCTGTTTTTT,CASSLQLGGSAGELFF
12,TRBJ1-2,-,TRBV20-1,-,TGCAGTGCTAGGACCCATAGGGTTGGCTACACCTTC,CSARTHRVGYTF
13,TRBJ2-5,many,TRBV7-3,-,TGTGCCAGCAGCCCTAACTACAAAGAGACCCAGTACTTC,CASSPNYKETQYF
16,TRBJ2-7,many,TRBV20-1,TRBD2,TGCAGTGCTAGAGATAGTGGGAGCGGGACTACCTACGAGCAGTACTTC,CSARDSGSGTTYEQYF
20,TRBJ2-1,many,TRBV12-3/TRBV12-4,TRBD2,TGTGCCAGCAGTACTTCAGGGGGAACTAGCGGGACCTCCTCCTACAATGAGCAGTTCTTC,CASSTSGGTSGTSSYNEQFF
13,TRBJ2-2,few,TRBV2,-,TGTGCCAGCAGTACCGACTCCACCGGGGAGCTGTTTTTT,CASSTDSTGELFF
14,TRBJ2-5,many,TRBV20-1,TRBD1,TGCAGTGCTAAAAACAGGGGGGTATGGGAGACCCAGTACTTC,CSAKNRGVWETQYF
14,TRBJ1-2,few,TRBV27,TRBD1,TGTGCCAGCAGCCGGGACAGTTCCAACTATGGCTACACCTTC,CASSRDSSNYGYTF
14,TRBJ2-2,-,TRBV2,TRBD1,TGTGCCAGCACTGGGACAGGGGGTATCGGGGAGCTGTTTTTT,CASTGTGGIGELFF
18,TRBJ1-1,many,TRBV7-9,-,TGTGCCAGCAGCTTAAGGACCCTGGGACGGCGGATGAACACTGAAGCTTTCTTT,CASSLRTLGRRMNTEAFF
16,TRBJ2-1,-,TRBV7-2,TRBD2,TGTGCCAGCAGCCCCCTAACGACTAGCGGGAGCGATGAGCAGTTCTTC,CASSPLTTSGSDEQFF
15,TRBJ2-7,many,TRBV18,-,TGTGCCAGCTCACCACCGGCGGCGGGCCCCTACGAGCAGTACTTC,CASSPPAAGPYEQYF
15,TRBJ1-1,few,TRBV18,-,TGTGCCAGCTCACCGGGACGGATCATGAACACTGAAGCTTTCTTT,CASSPGRIMNTEAFF
16,TRBJ2-3,few,TRBV9,-,TGTGCCAGCAGCGTAGGAGTAGCAGGGCACACAGATACGCAGTATTTT,CASSVGVAGHTDTQYF
14,TRBJ1-1,-,TRBV11-2,-,TGTGCCAGCAGCTTCCAGGGCGCGAACACTGAAGCTTTCTTT,CASSFQGANTEAFF
15,TRBJ2-3,many,TRBV6-5,TRBD1,TGTGCCAGCAGTCGGGACAGCCGGTGGGTGGATACGCAGTATTTT,CASSRDSRWVDTQYF
14,TRBJ2-5,-,TRBV18,TRBD2,TGTGCCAGCTCCCCCGGACTAGGAGAAGAGACCCAGTACTTC,CASSPGLGEETQYF
15,TRBJ2-7,few,TRBV20-1,TRBD2,TGCAGTGCTAGAGATACCCTAGCGGTTTCCTACGAGCAGTACTTC,CSARDTLAVSYEQYF
14,TRBJ1-1,many,TRBV5-1,-,TGCGCCAGCAGCCTGGCCTCCGGGGTCACTGAAGCTTTCTTT,CASSLASGVTEAFF
15,TRBJ1-1,few,TRBV5-6,-,TGTGCCAGCAGCTTTAAGGGGGGAATCGACACTGAAGCTTTCTTT,CASSFKGGIDTEAFF
14,TRBJ2-1,few,TRBV13,-,TGTGCCAGCAGCTCCCACCCTCGGTACAATGAGCAGTTCTTC,CASSSHPRYNEQFF
13,TRBJ1-1,many,TRBV6-2/TRBV6-3,-,TGTGCCAGCCTGTACGGGGGTAGCACTGAAGCTTTCTTT,CASLYGGSTEAFF
11,TRBJ1-1,many,TRBV7-9,-,TGTGCCAGCAGCCCCATAGGGAGCGCTTTCTTT,CASSPIGSAFF
15,TRBJ2-3,few,TRBV29-1,TRBD2,TGCAGCGTTGACCTTGAGCGGGGGAGCACAGATACGCAGTATTTT,CSVDLERGSTDTQYF
11,TRBJ1-2,many,TRBV9,-,TGTGCCAGCAGCGTAGAATTTGGCTACACCTTC,CASSVEFGYTF
12,TRBJ1-5,many,TRBV12-3/TRBV12-4,-,TGTGCCAGCAATTGGGAGGATCAGCCCCAGCATTTT,CASNWEDQPQHF
14,TRBJ2-1,-,TRBV7-2,-,TGTGCCAGCAGCGGGAGGACGGGCTACAATGAGCAGTTCTTC,CASSGRTGYNEQFF
15,TRBJ1-6,-,TRBV2,TRBD1,TGTGCCAGCAGCTTCCGGGACAGGGTCGGATCACCCCTCCACTTT,CASSFRDRVGSPLHF
13,TRBJ2-1,-,TRBV5-1,TRBD1,TGCGCCAGCAGCGTGACAGGGGAGAATGAGCAGTTCTTC,CASSVTGENEQFF
14,TRBJ2-7,few,TRBV20-1,-,TGCAGTGCTAGTTGGGGGCGCGACTCCTACGAGCAGTACTTC,CSASWGRDSYEQYF
15,TRBJ1-1,few,TRBV28,TRBD1,TGTGCCAGCAGCCAACAGGGGTGGGGGAACACTGAAGCTTTCTTT,CASSQQGWGNTEAFF
13,TRBJ2-3,many,TRBV19,-,TGTGCCAGTAGTATGCGGACACGCCCTGAGCAGTATTTT,CASSMRTRPEQYF
13,TRBJ2-4,-,TRBV29-1,-,TGCAGCGTGTCCACCGGGACGGTAAACATTCAGTACTTC,CSVSTGTVNIQYF
14,TRBJ2-3,many,TRBV18,-,TGTGCCAGCTCACCAGGGACGAGGACAGATACGCAGTATTTT,CASSPGTRTDTQYF
14,TRBJ1-1,-,TRBV29-1,-,TGCAGCGTCCCGGGAAGCGTTATGAACACTGAAGCTTTCTTT,CSVPGSVMNTEAFF
16,TRBJ2-4,many,TRBV29-1,-,TGCAGCGTTGAAGATCAAGGGTACCTAGCCAAAAACATTCAGTACTTC,CSVEDQGYLAKNIQYF
16,TRBJ2-3,many,TRBV9,-,TGTGCCAGCAGCCCAAGTGGGGGCGGATACACAGATACGCAGTATTTT,CASSPSGGGYTDTQYF
15,TRBJ1-1,many,TRBV25-1,-,TGTGCCAGCAGTGGATCGGGGGCCTTGAACACTGAAGCTTTCTTT,CASSGSGALNTEAFF
16,TRBJ2-3,-,TRBV13,TRBD1,TGTGCCAGCAGTCCGGACAGGGGACGACAGACAGATACGCAGTATTTT,CASSPDRGRQTDTQYF